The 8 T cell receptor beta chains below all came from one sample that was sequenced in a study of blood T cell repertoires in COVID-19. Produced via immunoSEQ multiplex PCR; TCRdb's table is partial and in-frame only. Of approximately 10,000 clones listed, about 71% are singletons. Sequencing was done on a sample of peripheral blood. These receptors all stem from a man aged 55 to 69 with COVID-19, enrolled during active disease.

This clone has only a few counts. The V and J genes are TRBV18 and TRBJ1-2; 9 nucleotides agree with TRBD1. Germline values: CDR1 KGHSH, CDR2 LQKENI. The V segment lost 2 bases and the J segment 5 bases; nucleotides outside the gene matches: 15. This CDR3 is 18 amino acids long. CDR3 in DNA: TGTGCCAGCTCACCAACGAGATCATCTACAGGGGGCGAGTATGGCTACACCTTC. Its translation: CASSPTRSSTGGEYGYTF.

The CDR3 nucleotides read TGTGCCAGCAGCGTAGTGGCTAGCTCCTACGAGCAGTACTTC. Amino acids: CASSVVASSYEQYF. V gene TRBV9 combines with J gene TRBJ2-7; D not resolved. Germline CDR1 is SGDLS and CDR2 is YYNGEE. Deletions cut 0 bases from V and 0 bases from J, with 7 bases between. The CDR3 has 14 amino acids.

Written as DNA, the CDR3 is TGTGCCAGCAGTCGGACAGCCTCCTACGAGCAGTACGTC. Its translation: CASSRTASYEQYV. This chain connects TRBV5-6 to TRBJ2-7, with a possible D match to TRBD1 (6 bases). V was trimmed by 5 bases and J by 0 bases, leaving 9 bases between them. This CDR3 has 13 residues. Germline V gene sequence: CDR1 SGHDT, CDR2 YYEEEE.

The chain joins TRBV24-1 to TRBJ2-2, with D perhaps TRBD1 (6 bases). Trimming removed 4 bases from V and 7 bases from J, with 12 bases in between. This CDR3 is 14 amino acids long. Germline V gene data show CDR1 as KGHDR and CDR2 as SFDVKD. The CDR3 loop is CATSESGVVGELFF. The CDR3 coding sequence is TGTGCCACCAGTGAATCAGGGGTTGTCGGGGAGCTGTTTTTT.

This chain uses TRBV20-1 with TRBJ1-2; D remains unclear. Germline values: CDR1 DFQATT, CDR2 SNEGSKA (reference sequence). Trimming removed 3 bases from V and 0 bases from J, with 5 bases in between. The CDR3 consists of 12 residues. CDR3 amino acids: CSASHTNYGYTF. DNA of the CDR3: TGCAGTGCTAGTCACACTAACTATGGCTACACCTTC.

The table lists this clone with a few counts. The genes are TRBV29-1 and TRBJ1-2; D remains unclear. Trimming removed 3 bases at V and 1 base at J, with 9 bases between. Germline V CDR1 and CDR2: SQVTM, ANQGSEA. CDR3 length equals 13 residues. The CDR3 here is CSVEVGNNYGYTF. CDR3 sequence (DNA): TGCAGCGTTGAGGTCGGGAATAACTATGGCTACACCTTC.

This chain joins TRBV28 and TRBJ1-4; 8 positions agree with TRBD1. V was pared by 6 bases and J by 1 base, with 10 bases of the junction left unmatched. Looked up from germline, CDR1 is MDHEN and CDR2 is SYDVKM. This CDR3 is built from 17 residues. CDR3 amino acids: CASSPVQGAGTNEKLFF. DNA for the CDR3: TGTGCCAGCAGCCCCGTGCAGGGGGCTGGAACTAATGAAAAACTGTTTTTT.

CDR3 loop: CASSDPRRRRTEAFF. In DNA form, the CDR3 reads TGTGCCAGCAGCGACCCCCGGCGTAGGCGGACTGAAGCTTTCTTT. The chain joins TRBV7-9 to TRBJ1-1; no clear D gene. V dropped 5 bases and J dropped 5 bases, with 18 bases sitting between them. CDR3 length equals 15 residues. Germline assignment: CDR1 SEHNR and CDR2 FQNEAQ (reference sequence).